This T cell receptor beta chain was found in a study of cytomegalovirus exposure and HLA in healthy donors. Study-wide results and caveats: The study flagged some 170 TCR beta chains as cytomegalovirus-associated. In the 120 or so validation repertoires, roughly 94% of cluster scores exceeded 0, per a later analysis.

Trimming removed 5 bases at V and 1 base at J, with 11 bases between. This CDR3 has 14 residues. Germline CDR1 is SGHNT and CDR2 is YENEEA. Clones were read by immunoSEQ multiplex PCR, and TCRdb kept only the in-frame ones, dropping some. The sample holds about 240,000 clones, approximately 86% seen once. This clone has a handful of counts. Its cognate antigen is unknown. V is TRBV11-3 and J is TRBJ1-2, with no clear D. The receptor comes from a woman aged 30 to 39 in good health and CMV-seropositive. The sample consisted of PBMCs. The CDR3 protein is CASSLFPGNYGYTF. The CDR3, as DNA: TGTGCCAGCAGCCTTTTTCCGGGTAACTATGGCTACACCTTC.